This T cell receptor (beta chain) was obtained from a study of blood T cell repertoires in COVID-19. At the level of the study: COVID-19 samples, acute and convalescent, were from the United States, Italy and Spain. Sample material is recorded as cDNA or gDNA derived from T cells, B-cell-depleted T cells, or PBMCs.

Authors' analysis steps: Reference gene primer amplification in the assay estimated nucleated cell counts. Assay: immunoSEQ multiplex PCR; the TCRdb copy retains only in-frame clones and omits some. From that table come the V and J calls and clone size; the DNA was used to work out D and trimming. The table includes approximately 330,000 clones, around 87% detected once. The CDR3 has 14 residues. The V gene's germline CDR1 is MNHEY and CDR2 SMNVEV (reference sequence). The V and J ends lost 3 bases and 3 bases, in that order; junction bases with no gene match: 5. The sample holds one count of this clone.

This TCR was sampled from a woman between 50 and 59 years old with active or convalescent COVID-19. Sample: peripheral blood. The V gene is TRBV27, the J gene TRBJ2-7, with 7 bases fitting TRBD2. The CDR3 region has the DNA TGTGCCAGCAGTTTTGCGGGAGCGGTCTACGAGCAGTACTTC. Its protein is CASSFAGAVYEQYF.